This T cell receptor (beta chain) stems from a study of immune cell composition in non-small cell lung cancer listed by TCRdb under 2017. For the study in its entirety: Histologic subtype was assigned using H&E plus p63, CK5, Napsin A and TTF-1 immunohistochemistry, mainly lung adenocarcinoma or squamous cell carcinoma. Supplementary cohort #1 consisted of about 11 lung adenocarcinoma cases with paired tumour/lung TCR-beta sequencing and with TIL populations generated to assess tumour reactivity. Adaptive Biotechnologies TCR-beta sequencing was carried out on 34 paired NSCLC tumour and non-adjacent lung specimens, as well as on approximately 26 tumour-only specimens. Several tumour specimens with TCR-beta data were rare histological subtypes and were excluded from the subtype comparisons. General conclusions and limits of the study: Tumour-associated clones >0.5% occurred in nearly half of NSCLC cases: around 32% of adenocarcinomas versus 65% to 85% of squamous carcinomas. Across about 10 adenocarcinoma cases, TIL tumour reactivity correlated strongly with maximal tumour-associated clone frequency but not with overall clonality. No significant correlation was found between smoking pack-years and tumour TCR-beta clonality. The reactivity cohort included only roughly nine cases, and whether tumour-reactive clones share sequences with the dominant in vivo tumour-associated clones was not shown.

Normal lung samples came from the same patient and were non-adjacent lung tissue collected as far from the tumour as possible, with a minimum distance of 3 cm. Frozen aliquots of unsorted single-cell suspensions were used for genomic DNA extraction with the QIAamp DNA kit. Tissues were received within 2 hours of resection and processed immediately into single-cell suspensions. Tissue was mechanically dissociated and enzymatically digested with DNase I, collagenase I and hyaluronidase for roughly 30 minutes at 37 °C, then filtered and RBC-lysed. Concerning this clone itself: There is no known antigen for this receptor. No quality values exist for individual bases; no much larger clone is one base distant.

TCR-beta CDR3 regions were amplified from genomic DNA by a two-step multiplex PCR, with the second step adding Illumina-compatible adaptors. TCR-beta immunosequencing was performed on an Illumina platform as a commercial immunoSEQ service. As for the original processing: Two measures summarised the repertoires: productive clonality, and Top 10 Clones, meaning the percentage of T-cell templates coming from the ten most frequent sequences. Productive clonality had a range of 0 to 1, where 1 means a monoclonal population. Tumour-associated clones were defined as sequences comprising at least 0.1% of tumour T-cell templates but absent from matched non-adjacent lung, identified via log10 scatter plots. Analyses were done in GraphPad Prism7 and R, with Student's t-tests for two-group comparisons, ANOVA for stages, and linear regression for relationships. Held by TCRdb, this immuneACCESS table contains in-frame sequences only and omits some clones. Under half of the omission traces to an unresolved V gene where checked; the cause of the rest is unknown. That table gives V, J and clone size, and the DNA gave D and trimming. Within this sample are some 2,000 clones, with over 55% of them counted one time only. The ten largest clones capture about 8.8% of the sample.

Its CDR3 holds 14 amino acids, cysteine through phenylalanine. CDR3 DNA only is kept here, 42 bases in frame from base 1. The germline V gene (reference sequence) sets CDR1 to LNHDA and CDR2 to SQIVND. V was cut back by 9 bases and J by 6 bases, leaving a gap of 17 bases between them. In this chain, TRBV19 is recombined with TRBJ2-2; possibly the D gene is TRBD1, per 6 matching bases. The receptor was isolated from a human donor with non-small cell lung cancer. What was sequenced was non-adjacent lung tissue. The DNA sequence reads TGTGCCAGCACCCCAGGGGCAGGGGCCGGGGAGCTGTTTTTT. It is translated as CASTPGAGAGELFF.